This passage covers 14 T cell receptor beta chains from one sample sequenced in a study of blood T cell repertoires in COVID-19. The method was immunoSEQ multiplex PCR; TCRdb's version includes in-frame clones alone and lacks a portion of them. The sample lists under 90,000 clones, 80% occurring once. Sequenced material: peripheral blood. These receptors originate from a human donor in a cohort sampled during active COVID-19.

This clone showed up just a few times. V usage is TRBV6-5 and J usage is TRBJ1-1; no firm D call. Germline CDR1 reads MNHEY; CDR2 reads SVGAGI. Trimming shortened V by 7 bases and J by 1 base, and 10 bases separated the two germline ends. This CDR3 is built from 13 residues. Here the CDR3 DNA reads TGTGCCAGCAATTTACACCCGAACACTGAAGCTTTCTTT. Residues: CASNLHPNTEAFF.

The CDR3 region is CASSVVTGGGTDTQYF. The CDR3 nucleotides are TGTGCCAGCAGCGTAGTTACAGGCGGCGGCACAGATACGCAGTATTTT. The chain carries TRBV9 and TRBJ2-3; weak D call: TRBD1 (5 bases). CDR1 and CDR2 (germline): SGDLS, YYNGEE. Trimming removed 0 bases from V and 1 base from J, with 12 bases in between. The CDR3 contains 16 residues.

The chain employs TRBV19 and TRBJ1-5, with 11 bases matching TRBD1. The germline V gene encodes CDR1 LNHDA and CDR2 SQIVND (reference sequence). Unmatched junction bases numbered 8, after V lost 9 bases and J lost 1 base. This CDR3 spans 16 amino acids. The CDR3 nucleotides read TGTGCCAGCATCTGGACAGGGGGCGCGAGCAATCAGCCCCAGCATTTT. This codes for CASIWTGGASNQPQHF. Using reference TRBV19 and TRBJ1-5 for the parts outside the CDR3, the full variable domain is DGGITQSPKYLFRKEGQNVTLSCEQNLNHDAMYWYRQDPGQGLRLIYYSQIVNDFQKGDIAEGYSVSREKKESFPLTVTSAQKNPTAFYLCASIWTGGASNQPQHFGDGTRLSIL.

The chain is built from TRBV5-1 and TRBJ2-3; 12 bases are a match to TRBD2. CDR1 is SGHRS, CDR2 YFSETQ, per germline. Trimming took 4 bases from V and 4 from J; bases not matched to a gene: 7. The CDR3 sequence is 16 residues long. CDR3 in amino acids: CASSARLAGVADTQYF. The CDR3 DNA is TGCGCCAGCAGCGCGCGACTAGCGGGGGTGGCAGATACGCAGTATTTT.

This sequence joins TRBV4-1 and TRBJ1-2, with TRBD1 matching 7 bases. The CDR3 has 14 residues. V shed 0 bases and J 6 bases; nucleotides not matched to a gene: 4. Looked up from germline, CDR1 is MGHRA and CDR2 is YSYEKL. DNA for the CDR3: TGCGCCAGCAGCCAAGATTACAGGGGCGATGGCTACACCTTC. It codes for CASSQDYRGDGYTF.

The chain is built from TRBV27 and TRBJ2-7, with 8 bases identical to TRBD1. The CDR3 runs to 15 residues. Unmatched junction bases numbered 10, after V lost 4 bases and J lost 5 bases. Germline CDR1 and CDR2: MNHEY and SMNVEV (reference sequence). The CDR3 DNA reads TGTGCCAGCAGTTCTACCTGGGACAGGTCGGACGAGCAGTACTTC. Protein product: CASSSTWDRSDEQYF.

This clone occurred a few times. Here the CDR3 reads CASSMTDYGYTF. The CDR3 coding sequence is TGTGCCAGCAGTATGACAGACTATGGCTACACCTTC. The V call is TRBV6-2 or TRBV6-3, the J call TRBJ1-2; tentative D call: TRBD1 (5 bases). V lost 5 bases and J 3 bases, leaving 7 bases between the germline ends. The CDR3 runs to 12 residues. The germline CDR1 and CDR2 sequences are MNHEY and SVGEGT.

V is TRBV15 and J is TRBJ2-7, with 9 bases aligning to TRBD1. Trimming at V came to 2 bases and at J to 5 bases, leaving 7 bases not matched to a gene. The length of the CDR3 is 15 residues. The germline CDR1 and CDR2 sequences are LNHNV and YYDKDF (reference sequence). CDR3 sequence reads: CATSRLRTGDDEQYF. DNA of the CDR3: TGTGCCACCAGCAGACTTCGGACAGGGGACGACGAGCAGTACTTC.

The chain links TRBV4-1 to TRBJ2-1, with 9 positions matching TRBD2. V lost 0 bases and J lost 6; bases outside the gene matches: 9. CDR1 and CDR2 (germline): MGHRA, YSYEKL. CDR3 size: 17 residues. DNA for the CDR3: TGCGCCAGCAGCCAAGAAATACGTAGCGGGAGCGGCAATGAGCAGTTCTTC. Protein: CASSQEIRSGSGNEQFF.

V usage is TRBV7-2 and J usage is TRBJ1-6; 10 bases are a match to TRBD1. Per germline, CDR1 SGHTA and CDR2 FQGNSA. The CDR3 runs to 15 residues. V lost 5 bases, J lost 6 bases, and 4 bases stayed unmatched. CDR3 in DNA: TGTGCCAGCAGCCCTCGGGACAGGGGTAATTCACCCCTCCACTTT. Residues: CASSPRDRGNSPLHF.

The J gene is TRBJ1-5, the V gene TRBV3-1 (or the pseudogene TRBV3-2); D is perhaps TRBD1 (6 bases). Germline values: CDR1 LGHDT, CDR2 YNNKEL (reference sequence). Trimming pared 9 bases from V and 7 bases from J, leaving 13 bases between. This CDR3 spans 12 amino acids. This CDR3 is CARRGGRQPQHF. The CDR3 DNA reads as TGTGCCAGGCGGGGGGGCCGACAGCCCCAGCATTTT.

The V call is TRBV24-1, the J call TRBJ2-2; 9 bases map to TRBD2. V lost 5 bases to trimming and J lost 7 bases; unmatched junction nucleotides: 7. The germline V gene encodes CDR1 KGHDR and CDR2 SFDVKD. The CDR3 contains 15 residues. CDR3 nucleotide sequence: TGTGCCACCAGTGGTCCGGGACTAGCCTTCGGGGAGCTGTTTTTT. Translation gives CATSGPGLAFGELFF.

V usage is TRBV6-5 and J usage is TRBJ1-1; 8 nucleotides match TRBD1. The J segment lost 3 bases and the V segment lost 5 bases, leaving 2 bases of the junction unmatched. CDR3 length: 13 amino acids. In germline, CDR1 is MNHEY, CDR2 SVGAGI. This CDR3 is CASSLQGDTEAFF. As DNA, the CDR3 is TGTGCCAGCAGTCTACAGGGGGACACTGAAGCTTTCTTT.

This clone has just a few counts. This chain uses TRBV9 with TRBJ1-4; unclear D gene. Germline V CDR1 and CDR2: SGDLS, YYNGEE. Trimming took 0 bases from V and 11 from J, leaving 8 bases between them. The CDR3 totals 12 residues. CDR3: CASSVDVGKLFF. Here the CDR3 DNA reads TGTGCCAGCAGCGTAGACGTCGGGAAACTGTTTTTT.